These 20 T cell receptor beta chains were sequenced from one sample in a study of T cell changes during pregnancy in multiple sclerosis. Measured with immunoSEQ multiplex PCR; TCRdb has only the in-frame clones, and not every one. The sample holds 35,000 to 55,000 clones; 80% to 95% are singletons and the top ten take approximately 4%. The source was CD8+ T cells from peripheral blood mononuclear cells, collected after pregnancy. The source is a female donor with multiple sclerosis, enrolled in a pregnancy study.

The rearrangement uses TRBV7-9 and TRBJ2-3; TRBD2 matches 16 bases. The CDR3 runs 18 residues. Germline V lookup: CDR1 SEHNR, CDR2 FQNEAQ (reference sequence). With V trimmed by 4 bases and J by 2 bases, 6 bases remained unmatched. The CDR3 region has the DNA TGTGCCAGCAGCTCCCCGGGACTAGCGGGAGGGCACACAGATACGCAGTATTTT. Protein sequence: CASSSPGLAGGHTDTQYF.

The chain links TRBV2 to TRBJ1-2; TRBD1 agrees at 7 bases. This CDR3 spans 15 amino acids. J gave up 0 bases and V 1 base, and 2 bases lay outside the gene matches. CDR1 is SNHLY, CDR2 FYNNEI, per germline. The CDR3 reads CASSEDTGANYGYTF. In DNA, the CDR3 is TGTGCCAGCAGTGAAGACACAGGGGCTAACTATGGCTACACCTTC. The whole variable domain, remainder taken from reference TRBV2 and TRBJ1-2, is EPEVTQTPSHQVTQMGQEVILRCVPISNHLYFYWYRQILGQKVEFLVSFYNNEISEKSEIFDDQFSVERPDGSNFTLKIRSTKLEDSAMYFCASSEDTGANYGYTFGSGTRLTVV.

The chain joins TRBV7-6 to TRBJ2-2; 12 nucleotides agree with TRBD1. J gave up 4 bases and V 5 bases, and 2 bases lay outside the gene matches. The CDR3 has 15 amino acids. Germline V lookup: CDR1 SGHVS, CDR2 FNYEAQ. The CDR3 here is CASSGTGGRTGELFF. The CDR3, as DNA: TGTGCCAGCAGCGGGACAGGGGGCCGCACCGGGGAGCTGTTTTTT.

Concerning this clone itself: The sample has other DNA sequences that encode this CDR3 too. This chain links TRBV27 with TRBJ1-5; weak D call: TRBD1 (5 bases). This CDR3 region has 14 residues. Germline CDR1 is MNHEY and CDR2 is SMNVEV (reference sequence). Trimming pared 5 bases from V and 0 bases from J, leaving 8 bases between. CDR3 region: CASSPGLSNQPQHF. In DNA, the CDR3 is TGTGCCAGCAGTCCGGGACTTAGCAATCAGCCCCAGCATTTT.

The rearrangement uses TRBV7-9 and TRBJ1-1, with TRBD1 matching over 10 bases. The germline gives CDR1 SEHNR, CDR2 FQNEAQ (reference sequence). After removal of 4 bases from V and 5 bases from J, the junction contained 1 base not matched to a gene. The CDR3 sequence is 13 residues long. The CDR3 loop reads CASSWGQGTEAFF. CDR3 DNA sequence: TGTGCCAGCAGCTGGGGACAGGGGACTGAAGCTTTCTTT.

CDR3 in amino acids: CASSYVGARNQPQHF. Here the CDR3 DNA reads TGTGCCAGCAGTTACGTTGGGGCACGAAATCAGCCCCAGCATTTT. The V call is TRBV6-6, the J call TRBJ1-5; D may be TRBD1 (5 bases). V was pared by 2 bases and J by 4 bases, with 12 bases between. The CDR3 runs to 15 residues. The V gene's germline CDR1 is MNHNY and CDR2 SVGAGI (reference sequence).

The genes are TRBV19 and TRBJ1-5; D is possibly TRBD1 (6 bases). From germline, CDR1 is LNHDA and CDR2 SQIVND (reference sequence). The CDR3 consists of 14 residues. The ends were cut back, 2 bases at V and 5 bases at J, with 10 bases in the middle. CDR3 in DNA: TGTGCCAGTAGTATAAGGGGGTACGATCAGCCCCAGCATTTT. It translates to CASSIRGYDQPQHF.

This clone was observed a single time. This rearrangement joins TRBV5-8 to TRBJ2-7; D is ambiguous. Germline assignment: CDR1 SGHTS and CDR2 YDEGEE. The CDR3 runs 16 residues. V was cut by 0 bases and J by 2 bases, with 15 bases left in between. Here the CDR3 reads CASSLGVFHHTYEQYF. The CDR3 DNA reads TGTGCCAGCAGCTTGGGTGTCTTCCATCACACCTACGAGCAGTACTTC.

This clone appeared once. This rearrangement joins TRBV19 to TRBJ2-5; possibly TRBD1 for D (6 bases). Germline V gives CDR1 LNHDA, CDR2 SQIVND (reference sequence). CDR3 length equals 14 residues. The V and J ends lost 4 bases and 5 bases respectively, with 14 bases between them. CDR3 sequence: CASSTWTDGETQYF. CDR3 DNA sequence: TGTGCCAGTAGTACTTGGACAGATGGGGAGACCCAGTACTTC.

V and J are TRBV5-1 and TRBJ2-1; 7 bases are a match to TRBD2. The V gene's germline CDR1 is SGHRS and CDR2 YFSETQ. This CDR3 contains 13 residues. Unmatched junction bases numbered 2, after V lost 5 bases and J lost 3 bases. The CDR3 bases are TGCGCCAGCAGGCCTAGCGGCTACAATGAGCAGTTCTTC. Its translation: CASRPSGYNEQFF. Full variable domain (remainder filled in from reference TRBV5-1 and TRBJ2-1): KAGVTQTPRYLIKTRGQQVTLSCSPISGHRSVSWYQQTPGQGLQFLFEYFSETQRNKGNFPGRFSGRQFSNSRSEMNVSTLELGDSALYLCASRPSGYNEQFFGPGTRLTVL.

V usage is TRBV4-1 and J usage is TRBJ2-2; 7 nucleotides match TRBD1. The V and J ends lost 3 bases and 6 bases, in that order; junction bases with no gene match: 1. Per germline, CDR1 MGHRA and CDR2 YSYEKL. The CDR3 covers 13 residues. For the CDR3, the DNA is TGCGCCAGCAGCCATCAGGGGGCCGGGGAGCTGTTTTTT. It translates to CASSHQGAGELFF.

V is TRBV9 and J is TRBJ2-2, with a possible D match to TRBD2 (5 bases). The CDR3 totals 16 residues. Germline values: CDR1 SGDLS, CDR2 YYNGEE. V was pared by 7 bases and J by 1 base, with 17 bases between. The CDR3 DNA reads TGTGCCAGCGCTATGGATAGGGAGCGGAACACCGGGGAGCTGTTTTTT. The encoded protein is CASAMDRERNTGELFF.

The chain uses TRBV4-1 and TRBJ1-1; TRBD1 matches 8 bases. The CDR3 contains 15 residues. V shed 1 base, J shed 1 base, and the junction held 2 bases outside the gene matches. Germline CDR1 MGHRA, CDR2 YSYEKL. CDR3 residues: CASSQVGQGNTEAFF. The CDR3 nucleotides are TGCGCCAGCAGCCAAGTCGGACAGGGGAACACTGAAGCTTTCTTT.

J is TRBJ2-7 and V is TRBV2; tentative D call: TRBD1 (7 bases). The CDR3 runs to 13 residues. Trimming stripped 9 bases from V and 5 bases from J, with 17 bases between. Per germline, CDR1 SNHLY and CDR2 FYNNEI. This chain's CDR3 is CARKSGGGNEQYF. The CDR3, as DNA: TGTGCCAGGAAATCTGGAGGGGGCAACGAGCAGTACTTC.

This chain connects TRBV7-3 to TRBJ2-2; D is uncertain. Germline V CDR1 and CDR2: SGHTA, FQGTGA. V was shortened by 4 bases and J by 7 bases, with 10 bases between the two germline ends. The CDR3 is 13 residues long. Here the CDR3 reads CASSSFVSGELFF. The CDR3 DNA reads TGTGCCAGCAGCTCGTTTGTTAGCGGGGAGCTGTTTTTT. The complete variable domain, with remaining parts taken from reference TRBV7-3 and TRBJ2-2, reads GAGVSQTPSNKVTEKGKYVELRCDPISGHTALYWYRQSLGQGPEFLIYFQGTGAADDSGLPNDRFFAVRPEGSVSTLKIQRTERGDSAVYLCASSSFVSGELFFGEGSRLTVL.

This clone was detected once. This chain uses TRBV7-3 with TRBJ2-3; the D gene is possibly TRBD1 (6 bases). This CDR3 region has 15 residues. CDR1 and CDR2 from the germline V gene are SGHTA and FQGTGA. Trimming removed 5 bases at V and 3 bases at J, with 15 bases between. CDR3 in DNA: TGTGCCAGCAGCCCTCTGGGGGCCGCAACAGATACGCAGTATTTT. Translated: CASSPLGAATDTQYF.

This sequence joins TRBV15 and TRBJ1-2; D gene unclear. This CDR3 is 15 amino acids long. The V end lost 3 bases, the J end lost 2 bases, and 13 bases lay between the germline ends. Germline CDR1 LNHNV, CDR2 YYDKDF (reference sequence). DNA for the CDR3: TGTGCCACCAGCAGTCCGACTGTCGACAACTATGGCTACACCTTC. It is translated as CATSSPTVDNYGYTF.

CDR3 region: CASRRQGTETQYF. The CDR3 DNA reads as TGTGCCAGCAGGCGACAGGGGACTGAGACCCAGTACTTC. The genes are TRBV7-8 and TRBJ2-5, with TRBD1 matching over 8 bases. Germline CDR1 reads SGHVS; CDR2 reads FQNEAQ. With V trimmed by 6 bases and J by 5 bases, 5 bases remained unmatched. The CDR3 has 13 residues.

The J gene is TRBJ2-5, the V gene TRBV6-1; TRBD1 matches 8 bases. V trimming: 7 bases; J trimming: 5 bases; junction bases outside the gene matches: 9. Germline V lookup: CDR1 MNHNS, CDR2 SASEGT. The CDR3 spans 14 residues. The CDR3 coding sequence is TGTGCCAGCAAATTGACAGGGGCGGGGGAGACCCAGTACTTC. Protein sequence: CASKLTGAGETQYF.

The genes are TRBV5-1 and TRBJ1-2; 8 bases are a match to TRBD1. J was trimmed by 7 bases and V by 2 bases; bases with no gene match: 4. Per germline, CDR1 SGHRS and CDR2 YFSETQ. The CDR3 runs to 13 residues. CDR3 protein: CASSFRDRFGYTF. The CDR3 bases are TGCGCCAGCAGCTTCCGGGACAGGTTTGGCTACACCTTC.